This T cell receptor (beta chain) was recorded in a study of blood T cells in healthy people across ages. Overall study findings and caveats: It was found that TCR beta diversity correlated strongly with the percentage of naive T cells.

V lost 3 bases and J lost 8; bases outside the gene matches: 11. In germline, CDR1 is SGHRS, CDR2 YFSETQ. The CDR3 extends over 15 amino acids. Next came a second PCR, run for roughly 6 to 11 cycles, which used a sample-barcoded 5' primer along with a J-beta primer mix. Per sample, CDR3-containing paired-end reads numbered at least 2.5 million. A single record per CDR3 protein comes from TCRdb applying MiXCR to the 5' RACE reads. The table has 1.5 million to 2 million distinct CDR3 sequences, roughly 49% seen once; the top ten hold more than 2%. To note about this clonotype: Antigen: not known.

The donors, aged roughly 6 to 90, were healthy Caucasians from Russia. Researchers collected about 9.1 milliliters of peripheral blood from every single donor. The TCR comes from a woman aged 40 to 55 in good health. This chain connects TRBV5-1 to TRBJ2-1; TRBD2 matches 7 bases. Input material: blood. The CDR3 is CASSWVVAGVDEQFF. The CDR3 nucleotides are TGCGCCAGCAGCTGGGTAGTAGCGGGTGTCGATGAGCAGTTCTTC. Using reference TRBV5-1 and TRBJ2-1 for the parts outside the CDR3, the full variable domain is KAGVTQTPRYLIKTRGQQVTLSCSPISGHRSVSWYQQTPGQGLQFLFEYFSETQRNKGNFPGRFSGRQFSNSRSEMNVSTLELGDSALYLCASSWVVAGVDEQFFGPGTRLTVL.